These T cell receptor beta chains were read from a single sample in a study of T cell responses to AZD1222 COVID-19 vaccine. The protocol was immunoSEQ multiplex PCR, while the TCRdb copy is restricted to in-frame clones and leaves out a portion. The data contain approximately 67,000 clones, 80% to 90% of them singletons. The sample consisted of peripheral blood, taken on day 0 of AZD1222 vaccination. The receptors were sampled from an adult in good health. CDR3s include the opening cysteine and the closing phenylalanine or tryptophan. D genes are given only for firm matches. Clone size is shown for a subset of rows, as once, few, many or a class of expanded clone.

>TRBJ2-6|.|TRBV18|.
TGTGCCAGCCCAAGAGATGGACGTAACTCTGGGGCCAACGTCCTGACTTTC
CASPRDGRNSGANVLTF
>TRBJ2-3|.|TRBV3-1/TRBV3-2|.
TGTGCCAGCAGTTCTGGGGGCACAGATACGCAGTATTTT
CASSSGGTDTQYF
>TRBJ2-5|.|TRBV28|TRBD1
TGTGCCACGTGCACGGACAGGGGGCTCCAAGAGACCCAGTACTTC
CATCTDRGLQETQYF
>TRBJ2-1|few|TRBV24-1|TRBD2
TGTGCCACCTCCACTGCGGGAGGGAGCAATGAGCAGTTCTTC
CATSTAGGSNEQFF
>TRBJ1-5|.|TRBV6-2/TRBV6-3|TRBD1
TGTGCCAGCAGCGGGACAGGGGGGAGGCAGCCCCAGCATTTT
CASSGTGGRQPQHF
>TRBJ2-7|.|TRBV2|.
TGTGCCAGCAGCCTATCCTACGAGCAGTACTTC
CASSLSYEQYF
>TRBJ1-2|.|TRBV11-2|TRBD1
TGTGCCAGCAGCTTCGGGACAGATAACTATGGCTACACCTTC
CASSFGTDNYGYTF
>TRBJ2-7|.|TRBV19|TRBD1
TGTGCCACCTCCGGGACAGGGGGCGCCTACGAGCAGTACTTC
CATSGTGGAYEQYF
>TRBJ2-2|.|TRBV6-6|TRBD1
TGTGCCAGCAGCCGCGGGGACAGGGGGGCCGGGGAGCTGTTTTTT
CASSRGDRGAGELFF
>TRBJ2-7|.|TRBV30|TRBD2
TGTGCCTGGAGAGAGGGACTAGCGGTCGACGAGCAGTACTTC
CAWREGLAVDEQYF
>TRBJ2-3|.|TRBV24-1|.
TGTGCCACCAGTGATTTGAGACAGTCAGATACGCAGTATTTT
CATSDLRQSDTQYF
>TRBJ1-2|.|TRBV5-1|.
TGCGCCAGCAGCTTGGGGTCTGGGGGGAATTTATATGGCTACACCTTC
CASSLGSGGNLYGYTF
>TRBJ2-1|.|TRBV7-7|.
TGTGCCAGCAGCTTAGCGGGCCAGGGCCATGAGCAGTTCTTC
CASSLAGQGHEQFF
>TRBJ2-5|.|TRBV30|TRBD1
TGTGCCTGGAGCGGGACAGGGCGAGGGGAGACCCAGTACTTC
CAWSGTGRGETQYF
>TRBJ1-5|once|TRBV2|.
TGTGCCAGCAGAGGACTGCTCAATCAGCCCCAGCATTTT
CASRGLLNQPQHF
>TRBJ2-3|.|TRBV10-1|.
TGCGCCAGCAGTGAAGAGGGGACAGATACGCAGTATTTT
CASSEEGTDTQYF
>TRBJ2-2|.|TRBV5-4|.
TGTGCCATCCCGGACCAGTCGGATACCGGGGAGCTGTTTTTT
CAIPDQSDTGELFF
>TRBJ1-2|.|TRBV15|.
TGTGCCACCAGCAGAGGGGACTATGGCTACACCTTC
CATSRGDYGYTF
>TRBJ1-2|.|TRBV11-1|.
TGTGCCAGCAGCCTTGTTGGCTATGGCTACACCTTC
CASSLVGYGYTF
>TRBJ1-1|.|TRBV30|.
TGTGCCTGGAGCATCGGAGGTGAAGCTTTCTTT
CAWSIGGEAFF
>TRBJ2-1|.|TRBV27|TRBD1
TGTGCCAGCAGTCTAACCAGCCTGGACAGGGTTGTCGATGAGCAGTTCTTC
CASSLTSLDRVVDEQFF
>TRBJ1-5|.|TRBV15|.
TGTGCCACCAGCAGAGATATCCAGGGCACCAATCAGCCCCAGCATTTT
CATSRDIQGTNQPQHF
>TRBJ2-3|.|TRBV9|TRBD2
TGTGCCAGCAAAAGCGGGGCCGACACAGATACGCAGTATTTT
CASKSGADTDTQYF
>TRBJ2-2|.|TRBV7-8|TRBD2
TGTGCCAGCACCTTAGCTCTAGCGGGAACCACCGGGGAGCTGTTTTTT
CASTLALAGTTGELFF
>TRBJ2-1|.|TRBV6-4|.
TGTGCCAGCAGTGAGGAGGTAAGGGGTTACCGCCAGTTCTTC
CASSEEVRGYRQFF
>TRBJ2-1|.|TRBV4-1|.
TGCGCCAGCAGCCAAGATACGGGAAACTCCTACAATGAGCAGTTCTTC
CASSQDTGNSYNEQFF
>TRBJ1-1|.|TRBV28|.
TGTGCCAGCTACCCTCCAGGGGTTGTCACTGAAGCTTTCTTT
CASYPPGVVTEAFF
>TRBJ1-4|.|TRBV6-6|TRBD1
TGTGCCAGCAGTTTTAACTTGGGACAGGACGAAAAACTGTTTTTT
CASSFNLGQDEKLFF
>TRBJ2-3|.|TRBV24-1|TRBD2
TGTGCCACCAGTCCCCGGGGGGGCAAGGATTTCGCTACGCAGTATTTT
CATSPRGGKDFATQYF
>TRBJ1-3|.|TRBV3-1/TRBV3-2|TRBD1
TGTGCCAGCAGCCAAGATCCAGCCGGGACAGGGGGCCGAAACACCATATATTTT
CASSQDPAGTGGRNTIYF
>TRBJ1-2|.|TRBV6-1|.
TGTGCCAGCAGTGAATGGACCTATGGCTACACCTTC
CASSEWTYGYTF
>TRBJ1-5|.|TRBV19|.
TGTGCCAGTAGTATGAGGATCTGGGATAATCAGCCCCAGCATTTT
CASSMRIWDNQPQHF